Below, 2 T cell receptor beta chains from the same sample are listed, as sequenced in a study of T cells in Graves' hyperthyroidism and ophthalmopathy (dated by TCRdb to between 2018 and 2021). Library preparation employed multiplex PCR. The sequencing machine was an Illumina HiSeq 2000. The TCR beta CDR3 regions were amplified from RNA transcripts. The first round of RT-PCR for the TCR CDR3 was performed with the HTBI primer set and the Qiagen OneStep RT-PCR kit. Through fastp at Q25 and MiXCR, TCRdb rebuilt clones from the public reads, retaining in-frame beta chains. All rows with the same CDR3 protein become a single entry with the most common DNA and genes. This sample comprises 500,000 to 550,000 distinct CDR3 sequences, 15% to 20% of them detected only once. Around 50% of the sample is taken by the ten largest. The specimen sequenced was blood. Receptors were obtained from a middle-aged man with Graves' ophthalmopathy.

Many counts were recorded for this clonotype. This rearrangement joins TRBV18 to TRBJ1-1, with 9 nucleotides matching TRBD1. Germline V gives CDR1 KGHSH, CDR2 LQKENI. The CDR3 is made up of 17 amino acids. Trimming cost V 2 bases and J 1 base; bases outside gene matches: 8. The CDR3 nucleotides read TGTGCCAGCTCACCAATCCCGACAGGGGGAAGGAACACTGAAGCTTTCTTT. Encoded protein: CASSPIPTGGRNTEAFF.

The chain recombines TRBV13 with TRBJ2-3, with TRBD2 identical over 9 bases. Germline CDR1 reads PRHDT; CDR2 reads FYEKMQ (reference sequence). The CDR3 runs 18 residues. The ends lost 5 bases at V and 0 bases at J; junction bases unmatched: 12. The CDR3 sequence: CASSARRRLAVSTDTQYF. The CDR3, as DNA: TGTGCCAGCAGCGCCCGCCGGAGACTAGCGGTTAGCACAGATACGCAGTATTTT.